The entry that follows covers one T cell receptor beta chain sequence. Original analysis: Nucleated cell counts were estimated from reference gene primer amplification. Sequencing used immunoSEQ multiplex PCR; TCRdb keeps in-frame clones, though not all of them. That table supplies the V and J calls and clone size; D and trimming were determined from the DNA. This sample has 75,000 to 100,000 clones; over 70% occur once, and the top ten carry approximately 12%. The sample comes from a study of blood T cell repertoires in COVID-19. In the study overall: Spain, Italy and the United States supplied samples that represented acute and convalescent COVID-19. Sample material is recorded as cDNA or gDNA derived from T cells, B-cell-depleted T cells, or PBMCs.

The source material was peripheral blood. This TCR was sampled from a woman at least 80 years old with acute or convalescent COVID-19.

The CDR3 DNA reads TGTGCCAGCAGCCGAGGGACTAGCGGGGGCCAAGAGACCCAGTACTTC. It yields the protein CASSRGTSGGQETQYF. The chain carries TRBV3-1 (or the pseudogene TRBV3-2) and TRBJ2-5, with 14 nucleotides matching TRBD2. The CDR3 has 16 residues. Germline-derived CDR1 and CDR2 are LGHDT and YNNKEL (reference sequence). Unmatched junction bases numbered 2, after V lost 4 bases and J lost 1 base.